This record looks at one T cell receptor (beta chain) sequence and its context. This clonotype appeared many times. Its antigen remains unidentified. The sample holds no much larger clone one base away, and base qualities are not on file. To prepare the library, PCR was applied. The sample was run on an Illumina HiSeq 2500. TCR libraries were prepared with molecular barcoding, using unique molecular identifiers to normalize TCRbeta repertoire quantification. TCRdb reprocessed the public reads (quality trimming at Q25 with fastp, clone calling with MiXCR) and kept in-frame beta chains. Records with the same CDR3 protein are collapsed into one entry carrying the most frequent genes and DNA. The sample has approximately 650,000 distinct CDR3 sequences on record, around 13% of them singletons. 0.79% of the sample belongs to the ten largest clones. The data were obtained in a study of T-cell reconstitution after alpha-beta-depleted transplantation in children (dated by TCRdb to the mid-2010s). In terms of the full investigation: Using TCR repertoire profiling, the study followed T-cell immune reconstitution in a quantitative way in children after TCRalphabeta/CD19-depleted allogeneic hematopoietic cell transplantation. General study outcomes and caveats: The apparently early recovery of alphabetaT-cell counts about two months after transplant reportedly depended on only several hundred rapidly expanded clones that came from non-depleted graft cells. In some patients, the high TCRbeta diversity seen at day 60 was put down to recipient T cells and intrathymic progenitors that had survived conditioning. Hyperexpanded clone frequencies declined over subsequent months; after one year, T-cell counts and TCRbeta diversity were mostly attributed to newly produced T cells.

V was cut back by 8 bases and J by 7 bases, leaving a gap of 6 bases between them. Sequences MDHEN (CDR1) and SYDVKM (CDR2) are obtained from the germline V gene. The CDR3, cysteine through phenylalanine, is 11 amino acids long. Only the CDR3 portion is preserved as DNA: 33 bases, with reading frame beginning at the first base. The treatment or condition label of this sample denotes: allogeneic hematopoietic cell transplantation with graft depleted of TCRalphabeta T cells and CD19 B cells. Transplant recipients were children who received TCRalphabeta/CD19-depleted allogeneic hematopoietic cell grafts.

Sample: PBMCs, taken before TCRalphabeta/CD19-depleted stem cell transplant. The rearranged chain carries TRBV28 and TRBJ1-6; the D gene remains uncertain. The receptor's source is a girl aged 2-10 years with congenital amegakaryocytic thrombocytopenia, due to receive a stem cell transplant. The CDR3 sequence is CASRRNSPLHF. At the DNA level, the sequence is TGTGCCAGCCGTCGGAATTCACCCCTCCACTTT.